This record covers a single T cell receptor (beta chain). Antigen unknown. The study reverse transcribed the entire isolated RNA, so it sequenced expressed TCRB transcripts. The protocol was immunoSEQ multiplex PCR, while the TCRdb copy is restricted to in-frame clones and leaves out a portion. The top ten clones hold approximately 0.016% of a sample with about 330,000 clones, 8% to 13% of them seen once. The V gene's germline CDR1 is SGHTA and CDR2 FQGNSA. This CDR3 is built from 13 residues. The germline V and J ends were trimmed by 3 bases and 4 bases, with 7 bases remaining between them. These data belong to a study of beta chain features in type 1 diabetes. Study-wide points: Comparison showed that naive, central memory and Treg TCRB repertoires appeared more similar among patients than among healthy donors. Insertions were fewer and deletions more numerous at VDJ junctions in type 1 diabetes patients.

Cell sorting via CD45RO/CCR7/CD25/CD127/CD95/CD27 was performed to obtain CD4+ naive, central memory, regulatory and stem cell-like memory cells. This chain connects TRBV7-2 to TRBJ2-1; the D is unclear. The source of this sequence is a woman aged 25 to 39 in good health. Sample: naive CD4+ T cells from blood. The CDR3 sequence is CASSFDTYNEQFF. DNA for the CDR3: TGTGCCAGCAGCTTCGACACTTACAATGAGCAGTTCTTC.